This section outlines one T cell receptor beta chain sequence together with its context. Its antigen is currently unknown. As for time point: before natalizumab initiation. Some clones are missing from TCRdb's copy, which holds only in-frame ones; the method was immunoSEQ multiplex PCR. Here the sample spans about 32,000 clones, around 93% being singletons. These data come from a study of multiple sclerosis patients with progressive multifocal leukoencephalopathy. Findings and limits, study-wide: Expanded clones at PML onset predated and persisted through natalizumab therapy.

Looked up from germline, CDR1 is LGHNA and CDR2 is YSLEER. V lost 0 bases to trimming and J lost 5 bases, with 10 bases between them. The CDR3 runs to 15 residues. The chain recombines TRBV4-3 with TRBJ2-2, with D possibly matching TRBD2 (5 bases). The clonotype was recovered from a young man with multiple sclerosis. Sequencing was done on a sample of PBMCs. Written as DNA, the CDR3 is TGCGCCAGCAGCCAAGACCTAGCCCTAACCGGGGAGCTGTTTTTT. Protein: CASSQDLALTGELFF.